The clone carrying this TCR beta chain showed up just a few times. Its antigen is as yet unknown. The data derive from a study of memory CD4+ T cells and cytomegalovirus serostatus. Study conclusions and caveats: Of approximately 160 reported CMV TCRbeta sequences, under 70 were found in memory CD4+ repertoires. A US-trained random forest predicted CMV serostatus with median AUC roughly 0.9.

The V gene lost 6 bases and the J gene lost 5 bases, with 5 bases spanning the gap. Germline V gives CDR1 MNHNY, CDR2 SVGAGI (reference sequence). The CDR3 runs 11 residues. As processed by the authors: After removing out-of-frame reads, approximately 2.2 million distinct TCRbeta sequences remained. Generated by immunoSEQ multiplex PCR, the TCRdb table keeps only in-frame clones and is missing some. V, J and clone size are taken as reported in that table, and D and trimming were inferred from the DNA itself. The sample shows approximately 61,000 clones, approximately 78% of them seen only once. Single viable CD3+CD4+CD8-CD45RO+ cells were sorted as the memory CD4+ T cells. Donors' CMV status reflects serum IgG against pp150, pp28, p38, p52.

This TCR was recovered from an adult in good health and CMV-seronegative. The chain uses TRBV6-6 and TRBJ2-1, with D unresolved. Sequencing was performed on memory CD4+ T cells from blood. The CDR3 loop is CASRVHNEQFF. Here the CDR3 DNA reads TGTGCCAGCAGGGTACACAATGAGCAGTTCTTC.